These T cell receptor beta chains were read from a single sample in a study of T cell repertoires in cytomegalovirus infection. Each CDR3 protein gets one entry after TCRdb re-called the reads with MiXCR. There are 300,000 to 400,000 distinct CDR3 sequences in the sample; approximately 25% occur only once, and about an eighth lies in the top ten. No cognate antigen is known for these TCRs. The sequences come from cultured PBMCs, collected from culture after CMV antigen stimulation. Receptors originate from a human donor in good health (CMV status not recorded). Some clones in this sample may be carry-over from other donors' samples. CDR3s include the opening cysteine and the closing phenylalanine or tryptophan. Fields, in order: J gene, CDR3 length, clone size, D gene, V gene, CDR3 protein, CDR3 DNA. The D gene is left open where the match is weak. Some rows have no size entry. The others give once, few or many, or a class for an expanded clone.

j_call: TRBJ1-6; cdr3_length: 16; clone_size: many; d_call: NA; v_call: TRBV7-6; cdr3_aa: CASSLGLQGNNSPLHF; cdr3_nt: TGTGCCAGCAGCTTAGGCTTACAAGGAAACAATTCACCCCTCCACTTT
j_call: TRBJ1-4; cdr3_length: 11; clone_size: few; d_call: NA; v_call: TRBV6-6; cdr3_aa: CASRANEKLFF; cdr3_nt: TGTGCCAGCAGGGCCAATGAAAAACTGTTTTTT
j_call: TRBJ2-1; cdr3_length: 16; clone_size: NA; d_call: TRBD2; v_call: TRBV15; cdr3_aa: CATSRASSGSSYEQFF; cdr3_nt: TGTGCCACCAGCAGAGCGTCTAGCGGGAGTAGTTATGAGCAGTTCTTC
j_call: TRBJ2-3; cdr3_length: 14; clone_size: NA; d_call: TRBD1; v_call: TRBV12-3/TRBV12-4; cdr3_aa: CASSFQGDTDTQYF; cdr3_nt: TGTGCCAGCAGTTTTCAGGGGGACACAGATACGCAGTATTTT
j_call: TRBJ1-1; cdr3_length: 14; clone_size: NA; d_call: TRBD1; v_call: TRBV6-2/TRBV6-3; cdr3_aa: CASSTATGPTEAFF; cdr3_nt: TGTGCCAGCAGTACAGCGACAGGGCCCACTGAAGCTTTCTTT
j_call: TRBJ1-2; cdr3_length: 15; clone_size: NA; d_call: NA; v_call: TRBV7-9; cdr3_aa: CASSLVGAENYGYTF; cdr3_nt: TGTGCCAGCAGCTTAGTCGGGGCTGAGAACTATGGCTACACCTTC
j_call: TRBJ2-7; cdr3_length: 15; clone_size: many; d_call: NA; v_call: TRBV7-2; cdr3_aa: CASSSPVRVHYEQYF; cdr3_nt: TGTGCCAGCAGTTCCCCCGTCAGGGTTCACTACGAGCAGTACTTC
j_call: TRBJ2-2; cdr3_length: 16; clone_size: NA; d_call: NA; v_call: TRBV11-2; cdr3_aa: CASSLDGYRNTGELFF; cdr3_nt: TGTGCCAGCAGCTTAGATGGCTACCGGAACACCGGGGAGCTGTTTTTT
j_call: TRBJ1-5; cdr3_length: 14; clone_size: few; d_call: NA; v_call: TRBV5-8; cdr3_aa: CASSLLEEGQPQHF; cdr3_nt: TGTGCCAGCAGCTTACTTGAGGAGGGTCAGCCCCAGCATTTT
j_call: TRBJ1-2; cdr3_length: 14; clone_size: few; d_call: NA; v_call: TRBV11-3; cdr3_aa: CASSLDRGFGGYTF; cdr3_nt: TGTGCCAGCAGCTTAGATCGGGGATTCGGTGGCTACACCTTC
j_call: TRBJ2-1; cdr3_length: 13; clone_size: many; d_call: NA; v_call: TRBV28; cdr3_aa: CASTKAAYNEQFF; cdr3_nt: TGTGCCAGCACCAAAGCAGCCTACAATGAGCAGTTCTTC
j_call: TRBJ2-1; cdr3_length: 16; clone_size: few; d_call: TRBD2; v_call: TRBV11-3; cdr3_aa: CASSFPGLEHWNEQFF; cdr3_nt: TGTGCCAGCAGCTTTCCGGGACTAGAACACTGGAATGAGCAGTTCTTC
j_call: TRBJ1-5; cdr3_length: 14; clone_size: many; d_call: NA; v_call: TRBV7-9; cdr3_aa: CASSFPGSGQPQHF; cdr3_nt: TGTGCCAGCAGCTTCCCAGGGTCGGGTCAGCCCCAGCATTTT
j_call: TRBJ1-6; cdr3_length: 15; clone_size: NA; d_call: TRBD1; v_call: TRBV20-1; cdr3_aa: CSAKTGTVLNSPLHF; cdr3_nt: TGCAGTGCTAAGACCGGGACAGTTTTAAATTCACCCCTCCACTTT
j_call: TRBJ1-1; cdr3_length: 15; clone_size: few; d_call: NA; v_call: TRBV6-1; cdr3_aa: CASSEATSRNTEAFF; cdr3_nt: TGTGCCAGCAGTGAAGCAACCTCGCGGAACACTGAAGCTTTCTTT
j_call: TRBJ2-7; cdr3_length: 15; clone_size: NA; d_call: NA; v_call: TRBV4-1; cdr3_aa: CASSQVAGGWYEQYF; cdr3_nt: TGCGCCAGCAGCCAAGTGGCTGGGGGCTGGTACGAGCAGTACTTC
j_call: TRBJ1-2; cdr3_length: 12; clone_size: many; d_call: NA; v_call: TRBV7-2; cdr3_aa: CASSYLNYGYTF; cdr3_nt: TGTGCCAGCAGCTACCTTAACTATGGCTACACCTTC
j_call: TRBJ1-5; cdr3_length: 15; clone_size: many; d_call: NA; v_call: TRBV7-2; cdr3_aa: CASSLGDSSNQPQHF; cdr3_nt: TGTGCCAGCAGCTTAGGGGATTCTAGCAATCAGCCCCAGCATTTT
j_call: TRBJ2-3; cdr3_length: 12; clone_size: NA; d_call: NA; v_call: TRBV7-6; cdr3_aa: CASSPLSDTQYF; cdr3_nt: TGTGCCAGCAGCCCGTTATCAGATACGCAGTATTTT
j_call: TRBJ2-1; cdr3_length: 18; clone_size: many; d_call: TRBD2; v_call: TRBV7-6; cdr3_aa: CASSREVPSSDRGNEQFF; cdr3_nt: TGTGCCAGCAGTCGGGAGGTTCCTAGCTCAGATCGGGGCAATGAGCAGTTCTTC
j_call: TRBJ2-1; cdr3_length: 13; clone_size: few; d_call: NA; v_call: TRBV19; cdr3_aa: CASSIRSQNEQFF; cdr3_nt: TGTGCCAGTAGTATTCGGTCTCAGAATGAGCAGTTCTTC
j_call: TRBJ1-1; cdr3_length: 14; clone_size: NA; d_call: NA; v_call: TRBV12-3/TRBV12-4; cdr3_aa: CASSSVGREPEAFF; cdr3_nt: TGTGCCAGCAGTTCGGTTGGTCGGGAACCTGAAGCTTTCTTT
j_call: TRBJ1-6; cdr3_length: 16; clone_size: NA; d_call: NA; v_call: TRBV7-2; cdr3_aa: CASSLLGEQNNSPLHF; cdr3_nt: TGTGCCAGCAGCTTGTTGGGGGAGCAAAATAATTCACCCCTCCACTTT
j_call: TRBJ2-7; cdr3_length: 12; clone_size: many; d_call: NA; v_call: TRBV7-2; cdr3_aa: CASSLPTYEQYF; cdr3_nt: TGTGCCAGCAGCTTACCTACATACGAGCAGTACTTC
j_call: TRBJ2-5; cdr3_length: 14; clone_size: few; d_call: TRBD1; v_call: TRBV20-1; cdr3_aa: CSAFTLDREETQYF; cdr3_nt: TGCAGTGCTTTCACCCTGGACAGGGAAGAGACCCAGTACTTC
j_call: TRBJ2-1; cdr3_length: 15; clone_size: many; d_call: TRBD2; v_call: TRBV12-3/TRBV12-4; cdr3_aa: CASSLYSGRSNEQFF; cdr3_nt: TGTGCCAGCAGTTTGTATAGCGGGAGGAGCAATGAGCAGTTCTTC
j_call: TRBJ2-7; cdr3_length: 16; clone_size: NA; d_call: TRBD1; v_call: TRBV6-5; cdr3_aa: CASSDTGTGLSYEQYF; cdr3_nt: TGTGCCAGCAGTGACACCGGGACAGGTCTCTCCTACGAGCAGTACTTC
j_call: TRBJ2-6; cdr3_length: 16; clone_size: NA; d_call: NA; v_call: TRBV10-3; cdr3_aa: CASQAEGFSGANVLTF; cdr3_nt: TGTGCCTCCCAAGCAGAGGGTTTCTCTGGGGCCAACGTCCTGACTTTC
j_call: TRBJ2-1; cdr3_length: 15; clone_size: NA; d_call: TRBD2; v_call: TRBV19; cdr3_aa: CASGILAGQGNEQFF; cdr3_nt: TGTGCCAGTGGGATTTTAGCGGGACAAGGCAATGAGCAGTTCTTC